The 19 T cell receptor beta chains given below trace back to one sample, sequenced in a study of CD8+CD57+ T cells in acquired aplastic anemia. Genomic DNA provided the template from which TCR beta VDJ and CDR3 profiles were obtained. One entry per CDR3 protein results from TCRdb running MiXCR on the reads. The sample has 400,000 to 450,000 distinct CDR3 sequences, roughly 68% seen once. Material: sorted CD4+, CD8+, or CD8+CD57+ T cells (not recorded which) from PBMCs. The source is a human donor in good health, serving as a control.

The J gene is TRBJ1-2, the V gene TRBV15, with D hard to call. The length of the CDR3 is 14 residues. Per germline, CDR1 LNHNV and CDR2 YYDKDF (reference sequence). Trimming removed 3 bases at V and 7 bases at J, with 15 bases between. CDR3 amino acids: CATSSQTAAGGYTF. The CDR3 coding sequence is TGTGCCACCAGCAGCCAAACAGCCGCTGGTGGCTACACCTTC.

Remarks on this clonotype: One end of the junction fails to match germline, which may point to a read error. The CDR3 loop reads CASSIGLQGGEQLF. In nucleotides, the CDR3 is TGTGCCAGTAGTATAGGGCTACAGGGCGGTGAGCAGCTCTTC. The rearrangement uses TRBV19 and TRBJ2-1; TRBD1 might be the D (6 bases). The CDR3 has 14 amino acids. Germline CDR1 reads LNHDA; CDR2 reads SQIVND (reference sequence).

Concerning this clonotype itself: Compared with germline, one end of the junction differs, possibly owing to a read error. V is TRBV9 and J is TRBJ1-1; D not certain. From germline, CDR1 is SGDLS and CDR2 YYNGEE. This CDR3 comprises 14 residues. The CDR3 protein is CASTKTSDRSEAFF. The CDR3 bases are TGTGCCAGCACCAAAACAAGCGATAGGTCTGAAGCGTTCTTT.

This clonotype was counted ten times or more. This chain connects TRBV6-6 to TRBJ2-7; D unclear. Germline CDR1 reads MNHNY; CDR2 reads SVGAGI (reference sequence). The CDR3 is made up of 13 amino acids. V was clipped by 6 bases and J by 3 bases, with 12 bases between them. The CDR3 region is CASSNSDNYEQYF. CDR3 bases: TGTGCCAGCAGCAACTCTGACAACTACGAGCAGTACTTC.

This chain joins TRBV4-1 and TRBJ2-1, with 7 bases fitting TRBD1. This CDR3 is built from 15 residues. After removal of 1 base from V and 1 base from J, the junction contained 1 base not matched to a gene. Germline V lookup: CDR1 MGHRA, CDR2 YSYEKL. CDR3 sequence: CASSQGRGSYNEQFF. The DNA of the CDR3 is TGCGCCAGCAGCCAAGGCAGGGGGTCCTACAATGAGCAGTTCTTC.

As regards this clonotype: This CDR3 fails to terminate in the conserved phenylalanine or tryptophan, so it likely reflects a read error. The limits of the CDR3 on the DNA are not certain, so only TCRdb's listed CDR3 is given. V gene TRBV2 combines with J gene TRBJ1-5; the listed D gene, TRBD1, was not tested against the DNA. 15 amino acids form the CDR3, both terminal residues included. Germline values: CDR1 SNHLY, CDR2 FYNNEI. CDR3: CASSTSPGDQPQQFV.

V is TRBV7-2 and J is TRBJ2-5; D may be TRBD2 (6 bases). CDR3 length: 15 residues. Germline CDR1 SGHTA, CDR2 FQGNSA. V lost 6 bases and J lost 1, with 15 bases in between. The chain's CDR3 is CASSPTGLFQETQYF. The CDR3, as DNA: TGTGCCAGCAGTCCAACGGGACTGTTCCAAGAGACCCAGTACTTC. Complete variable domain (other parts from reference TRBV7-2 and TRBJ2-5): GAGVSQSPSNKVTEKGKDVELRCDPISGHTALYWYRQSLGQGLEFLIYFQGNSAPDKSGLPSDRFSAERTGGSVSTLTIQRTQQEDSAVYLCASSPTGLFQETQYFGPGTRLLVL.

This chain connects TRBV7-4 to TRBJ2-7; a possible D gene is TRBD1 (5 bases). The germline V and J ends were trimmed by 5 bases and 3 bases, with 8 bases remaining between them. CDR3 length: 12 amino acids. Germline values: CDR1 SGHVT, CDR2 SQSDAQ. CDR3 nucleotide sequence: TGTGCCAGCAGCATAGACAGCTACGAGCAGTACGTC. It encodes CASSIDSYEQYV.

This clonotype has just a few counts. The chain joins TRBV19 to TRBJ1-5, with D unresolved. Trimming removed 4 bases at V and 9 bases at J, with 13 bases between. Germline-derived CDR1 and CDR2 are LNHDA and SQIVND (reference sequence). The CDR3 is 13 residues long. As DNA, the CDR3 is TGTGCCAGTAGTAGATCCGTACTACGGCCCCAGCATTTT. Its protein product is CASSRSVLRPQHF. The full variable domain, with the rest looked up from reference TRBV19 and TRBJ1-5, is DGGITQSPKYLFRKEGQNVTLSCEQNLNHDAMYWYRQDPGQGLRLIYYSQIVNDFQKGDIAEGYSVSREKKESFPLTVTSAQKNPTAFYLCASSRSVLRPQHFGDGTRLSIL.

With respect to this clonotype: Relative to the germline gene, one junction end is altered; a read error may explain this. This chain uses TRBV2 with TRBJ1-5; no clear D gene. The CDR3 runs to 12 residues. Germline CDR1 reads SNHLY; CDR2 reads FYNNEI. The chain's CDR3 is CASSLHDQTQHF. CDR3 in DNA: TGTGCCAGCAGCCTTCACGATCAGACCCAACATTTC.

This clonotype was observed at least ten times. This sequence joins TRBV20-1 and TRBJ2-6; possibly TRBD1 or TRBD2 for D (6 bases each). V shed 4 bases and J shed 0 bases, with 10 bases lying between them. There are 15 residues in the CDR3. Germline V gene data show CDR1 as DFQATT and CDR2 as SNEGSKA (reference sequence). This CDR3 reads CSATKGGSGANVLTF. The CDR3 nucleotides read TGCAGTGCTACAAAGGGGGGCTCTGGGGCCAACGTCCTGACTTTC.

As to this clonotype: At one of its ends the junction is not consistent with the germline gene, which may arise from a read error. The gene calls are TRBV10-2 and TRBJ2-7, with D possibly matching TRBD1 (5 bases). Germline CDR1 WSHSY, CDR2 SAAADI. CDR3 length: 14 amino acids. The CDR3 DNA is TGTGCCAGCAGTTATGGCAGGGTTCGTCCCCAGCAGTACTTC. Translating gives CASSYGRVRPQQYF.

At least ten counts were recorded for this clonotype. This chain's CDR3 is CASSLSRAHRGETQYF. In nucleotides, the CDR3 is TGTGCCAGCAGCTTATCTCGGGCTCACCGGGGGGAGACCCAGTACTTC. The J gene is TRBJ2-5, the V gene TRBV7-2; tentatively, D is TRBD2 (6 bases). The CDR3 runs to 16 residues. V dropped 2 bases and J dropped 5 bases, with 18 bases sitting between them. From germline, CDR1 is SGHTA and CDR2 FQGNSA.

To note about this clonotype: A read error may account for a junction end that differs from germline. The gene calls are TRBV10-3 and TRBJ2-7; D ambiguous. The CDR3 sequence is 14 residues long. Germline CDR1 ENHRY, CDR2 SYGVKD. CDR3: CAISVSTQNYEEYF. CDR3 sequence (DNA): TGTGCCATCAGTGTGTCGACCCAGAACTACGAGGAGTACTTC.

This clonotype came up once. The genes are TRBV7-8 and TRBJ1-4, with D possibly being TRBD1 (5 bases). The V end lost 11 bases, the J end lost 8 bases, and 27 bases lay between the germline ends. The germline V gene encodes CDR1 SGHVS and CDR2 FQNEAQ. This CDR3 is built from 16 residues. CDR3 nucleotides: TGTGCCTGCCCTCCTCCCGCCACAGGCACGAGGGAAAAACTGTTTTTT. Its protein product is CACPPPATGTREKLFF.

Regarding this clonotype: The junction departs from the called germline gene at one end, perhaps through a read error. The V call is TRBV7-2, the J call TRBJ1-1; possibly TRBD1 for D (6 bases). Germline lookup yields CDR1 SGHTA and CDR2 FQGNSA. The CDR3 consists of 15 residues. This chain's CDR3 is CATSKGKRGACGNFF. The CDR3 DNA reads TGTGCCACCAGCAAAGGTAAAAGGGGGGCGTGTGGAAACTTCTTT.

This clonotype was counted many times. The V call is TRBV7-2, the J call TRBJ1-5; D is unresolved. Trimming stripped 3 bases from V and 0 bases from J, with 3 bases between. Per germline, CDR1 SGHTA and CDR2 FQGNSA. CDR3 size: 13 residues. Here the CDR3 DNA reads TGTGCCAGCAGCTTTAATAGCAATCAGCCCCAGCATTTT. Translation gives CASSFNSNQPQHF.

This clonotype appeared many times. The J gene is TRBJ1-3, the V gene TRBV10-2; no definite D call. The germline V gene has CDR1 WSHSY and CDR2 SAAADI. V was pared by 10 bases and J by 2 bases, with 21 bases between. The CDR3 totals 16 residues. The chain's CDR3 is CATTSPAGRPGNTIYF. CDR3 in DNA: TGCGCCACTACTTCTCCAGCGGGCCGTCCTGGAAACACCATATATTTT.

Concerning this clonotype: This may stem from a read error, because a much larger clone lies one nucleotide away. In this CDR3 the conserved last residue, phenylalanine or tryptophan, is missing, so a read error is likely. The chain employs TRBV12-3 or TRBV12-4 and TRBJ1-2; D gene uncertain. This CDR3 spans 13 amino acids. Trimming removed 5 bases at V and 0 bases at J, with 7 bases between. In nucleotides, the CDR3 is TGTGCCAGCAGTCCCTTTCCTAACTATGGCTACACCCTC. It is translated as CASSPFPNYGYTL.